This T cell receptor beta chain originates from a study of blood T cells in healthy people across ages. This CDR3 contains 13 residues. Germline assignment: CDR1 SQVTM and CDR2 ANQGSEA. V shed 5 bases and J shed 6 bases, with 14 bases lying between them. Alongside a J-beta primer mix, a sample-barcoded 5' primer served in a second PCR lasting roughly 6 to 12 cycles. Each CDR3 protein is one row after TCRdb ran MiXCR on the 5' RACE reads. This table has approximately 350,000 distinct CDR3 sequences, approximately 52% appearing once. This clonotype was seen repeatedly, ten times or more. The clonotype was recovered from a man in his fifties or sixties in good health. The sequenced sample was blood. This chain uses TRBV29-1 with TRBJ2-1; D is possibly TRBD2 (6 bases). In DNA form, the CDR3 reads TGCAGCGTTCGACAGAGGAGGGGCAATGAGCAGTTCTTC. It yields the protein CSVRQRRGNEQFF.